This TCR beta chain was sequenced for a study of neurological immune-mediated disorders. General study findings and limits: Expanded clones shared no CDR3 amino acid sequences across subjects, suggesting private repertoires in all groups. There was no clinical or MRI feature that showed an association with the multiple sclerosis repertoire cluster.

Per the germline V gene, CDR1 is SEHNR and CDR2 is FQNEAQ (reference sequence). CDR3 size: 17 residues. V lost 5 bases to trimming and J lost 0 bases; unmatched junction nucleotides: 7. From 15-18 subjects, each sequencing run yielded over 180 million TCR-beta sequences. MiXCR, run by TCRdb on the 5' RACE reads, gives a single entry per CDR3 protein. The table includes over 65,000 distinct CDR3 sequences, 2.6% detected once. This clonotype came up many times. Its specificity is unknown. The receptor comes from a woman aged 25 to 39 with multiple sclerosis. The V and J genes are TRBV7-9 and TRBJ1-4; 9 nucleotides align to TRBD1. Input material: PBMCs. As DNA, the CDR3 is TGTGCCAGCAGCCTAGGGTGGACAGGGGCAACTAATGAAAAACTGTTTTTT. This encodes CASSLGWTGATNEKLFF. The whole variable domain, remainder taken from reference TRBV7-9 and TRBJ1-4, is DTGVSQNPRHKITKRGQNVTFRCDPISEHNRLYWYRQTLGQGPEFLTYFQNEAQLEKSRLLSDRFSAERPKGSFSTLEIQRTEQGDSAMYLCASSLGWTGATNEKLFFGSGTQLSVL.